Below, 9 T cell receptor beta chains from the same sample are listed, as sequenced in a study of long-term antiretroviral therapy in people with HIV. Investigators performed immunoSEQ version v3.0 at survey level. Sequencing used immunoSEQ multiplex PCR; TCRdb keeps in-frame clones, though not all of them. The data show 20,000 to 25,000 clones, around 82% seen once. The sequencing used unsorted PBMCs, collected about 2.4 years after starting antiretroviral therapy. Receptor source: a man in his forties or fifties with HIV.

The chain has TRBV13 and TRBJ1-5; a weak D match, TRBD1 (5 bases). The CDR3 covers 13 residues. Trimming took 5 bases from V and 9 from J, leaving 14 bases between them. Looked up from germline, CDR1 is PRHDT and CDR2 is FYEKMQ (reference sequence). CDR3 sequence: CASSQGTAGPQHF. CDR3 DNA: TGTGCCAGCAGCCAGGGTACCGCCGGGCCCCAGCATTTT.

The CDR3 coding sequence is TGCGCCAGCAGCCAACGAGACTCCAGTCTGACAGCTTTCTTT. It translates to CASSQRDSSLTAFF. J is TRBJ1-1 and V is TRBV5-1; no firm D call. V lost 4 bases, J lost 10 bases, and 20 bases lay in between. The CDR3 is made up of 14 amino acids. CDR1 and CDR2 (germline): SGHRS, YFSETQ.

This clone appeared a single time. The gene calls are TRBV9 and TRBJ1-4, with D maybe TRBD1 (5 bases). The germline V and J ends were trimmed by 0 bases and 6 bases, with 9 bases remaining between them. This CDR3 spans 14 amino acids. Germline V gene lookup returns CDR1 SGDLS and CDR2 YYNGEE. Written as DNA, the CDR3 is TGTGCCAGCAGCGTAGGGAGGGGCTATGAAAAACTGTTTTTT. As protein: CASSVGRGYEKLFF.

The J gene is TRBJ2-1, the V gene TRBV5-4, with 9 bases lining up with TRBD1. J gave up 7 bases and V 5 bases, and 4 bases lay outside the gene matches. CDR3 length equals 13 residues. The germline V gene has CDR1 SGHNT and CDR2 YYREEE (reference sequence). CDR3 in amino acids: CASRDRGGNEQFF. The CDR3 nucleotides are TGTGCCAGCAGGGACAGGGGAGGGAATGAGCAGTTCTTC.

The V and J genes are TRBV2 and TRBJ1-1; D is unresolved. Germline CDR1 SNHLY, CDR2 FYNNEI. V dropped 6 bases and J dropped 1 base, with 9 bases sitting between them. The CDR3 covers 13 residues. As DNA, the CDR3 is TGTGCCAGCAGCTTAGCGTGGAACACTGAAGCTTTCTTT. The encoded protein is CASSLAWNTEAFF.

This clone occurred once. The V call is TRBV9, the J call TRBJ2-7; no firm D call. CDR1 is SGDLS, CDR2 YYNGEE, per germline. V was cut by 0 bases and J by 0 bases, with 7 bases left in between. The CDR3 has 14 residues. The CDR3 DNA reads TGTGCCAGCAGCGTAGACCCAGCCTCCTACGAGCAGTACTTC. Residues: CASSVDPASYEQYF.

V gene TRBV4-2 combines with J gene TRBJ1-1, with 8 bases aligning to TRBD1. The CDR3 totals 16 residues. Germline CDR1 is LGHNA and CDR2 is YNFKEQ. The V segment lost 1 base and the J segment 5 bases; nucleotides outside the gene matches: 9. This CDR3 is CASSQASGQGRTEAFF. In nucleotides, the CDR3 is TGTGCCAGCAGCCAAGCCTCAGGACAGGGTCGGACTGAAGCTTTCTTT.

The chain uses TRBV10-2 and TRBJ2-1; D remains unclear. The V gene lost 7 bases and the J gene lost 6 bases, with 13 bases spanning the gap. The germline V gene has CDR1 WSHSY and CDR2 SAAADI. The CDR3 is 13 amino acids. The CDR3 DNA follows: TGCGCCAGCACACCTAGTCTTGGCAATGAGCAGTTCTTC. It yields the protein CASTPSLGNEQFF.

This rearrangement joins TRBV10-3 to TRBJ2-3; D is unresolved. CDR1 is ENHRY, CDR2 SYGVKD, per germline. The CDR3 length is 14 residues. Between the trimmed V and J ends, which lost 3 bases and 0 bases, there was a span of 7 bases. The CDR3 region has the DNA TGTGCCATCAGTGACTTGCGGAGCACAGATACGCAGTATTTT. Encoded protein: CAISDLRSTDTQYF.